A selection of T cell receptor beta chains follows, all from one sample in a study of control samples from healthy donors and cancer patients. Sequenced by immunoSEQ multiplex PCR; TCRdb stores in-frame clones only, minus some. The sample shows 65,000 to 85,000 clones, around 90% of them seen only once. The sample comprised PBMCs. The origin of the receptors is a woman aged 45-59 years with colorectal cancer. The CDR3 runs from the conserved cysteine through the conserved F or W. D genes are given only for firm matches. Part of the rows lack a size; the others show once, few, many or a class for expanded clones.

>TRBJ1-2|TRBV4-3|-|TRBD1
TGCGCCAGCAGCCCGTCGGACAGGGGCTATGGCTACACCTTC
CASSPSDRGYGYTF
>TRBJ2-5|TRBV2|once|TRBD1
TGTGCCAGCAGCCGACAGGGTTGGGTAGGGGAGACCCAGTACTTC
CASSRQGWVGETQYF
>TRBJ2-3|TRBV30|-|TRBD2
TGTGCCAGGCAGCGGGGTACTAGCACAGATACGCAGTATTTT
CARQRGTSTDTQYF
>TRBJ2-1|TRBV5-1|-|TRBD2
TGCGCCAGCAGTCCAGCGGGGGTCTACAATGAGCAGTTCTTC
CASSPAGVYNEQFF
>TRBJ1-6|TRBV7-2|-|-
TGTGCCAGCAGCGCATGGGGGGTTAGGTCCTATAATTCACCCCTCCACTTT
CASSAWGVRSYNSPLHF
>TRBJ1-1|TRBV12-5|-|-
TGTGCCAGCTCCTCGGACACTGAAGCTTTCTTT
CASSSDTEAFF
>TRBJ2-1|TRBV6-5|once|-
TGTGCCAGCAGAAGGGACCCTACCCGAAATGAGCAGTTCTTC
CASRRDPTRNEQFF
>TRBJ2-3|TRBV30|once|TRBD2
TGTGCCTGGAATCTAGCGGGGGCAGATACGCAGTATTTT
CAWNLAGADTQYF
>TRBJ2-1|TRBV6-5|-|TRBD2
TGTGCCAGCAACCTAAGCGGGGGGGCCGTTGGTGAGCAGTTCTTC
CASNLSGGAVGEQFF
>TRBJ1-3|TRBV7-2|-|-
TGTGCCAGCAGCTTACGGCGGGGAAACACCATATATTTT
CASSLRRGNTIYF
>TRBJ1-5|TRBV5-5|-|-
TGTGCCAGCAGCTTGAGTACAGACCTCAATCAGCCCCAGCATTTT
CASSLSTDLNQPQHF